This is a list of T cell receptor beta chains from one sample in a study of CD8+ T cells in alopecia areata. The repertoire was sequenced with immunoSEQ multiplex PCR; TCRdb's copy has only in-frame clones and lacks some. In the table there are about 160,000 clones, around 71% of which are singletons. The sequences come from CD4+ T cells sorted from blood, collected at week 4, from a patient treated with tofacitinib. The receptor set was obtained from a human donor with alopecia areata. Both conserved end residues are part of each CDR3. A D gene is named only where the DNA matches it firmly. The size field is filled for only some rows; it gives once, few, many or a size class.

TRBV12-5	-	TRBJ2-7	14	TRBD1	CASGPRGLGYEQYF	TGTGCTAGTGGTCCCAGGGGGCTTGGCTACGAGCAGTACTTC
TRBV7-9	-	TRBJ1-1	15	-	CASSLEGTANTEAFF	TGTGCCAGCAGCTTAGAGGGGACGGCTAACACTGAAGCTTTCTTT
TRBV14	-	TRBJ2-4	13	-	CASSQGHLNIQYF	TGTGCCAGCAGCCAGGGACACTTAAACATTCAGTACTTC
TRBV2	-	TRBJ1-4	12	-	CASSPRREKLFF	TGTGCCAGCAGCCCACGTCGGGAAAAACTGTTTTTT
TRBV7-8	-	TRBJ1-5	13	-	CASSLAGDQPQHF	TGTGCCAGCAGCTTAGCGGGTGATCAGCCCCAGCATTTT
TRBV9	-	TRBJ2-2	13	-	CASSVGGFGELFF	TGTGCCAGCAGCGTAGGAGGATTCGGGGAGCTGTTTTTT
TRBV5-1	-	TRBJ2-5	13	-	CASSLALVETQYF	TGCGCCAGCAGCTTGGCTCTAGTGGAGACCCAGTACTTC
TRBV5-1	few	TRBJ2-2	15	-	CASSSVYEGRGELFF	TGCGCCAGCAGCTCAGTCTACGAGGGACGCGGGGAGCTGTTTTTT
TRBV7-2	-	TRBJ2-5	14	-	CASSLVGGEETQYF	TGTGCCAGCAGCTTAGTCGGCGGGGAAGAGACCCAGTACTTC
TRBV2	few	TRBJ1-2	14	-	CASIEGGRRGGYTF	TGTGCCAGCATTGAGGGTGGACGGAGGGGAGGCTACACCTTC
TRBV29-1	-	TRBJ2-3	13	TRBD2	CSVVAGATDTQYF	TGCAGCGTTGTAGCGGGGGCCACAGATACGCAGTATTTT
TRBV30	-	TRBJ1-2	13	-	CAWSTGINYGYTF	TGTGCCTGGAGTACAGGGATTAACTATGGCTACACCTTC
TRBV2	-	TRBJ1-2	13	-	CASTPRQAEGYTF	TGTGCCAGCACTCCGAGGCAAGCGGAGGGCTACACCTTC
TRBV28	few	TRBJ1-6	16	-	CASSGDHSSYNSPLHF	TGTGCCAGCTCAGGGGACCACAGCTCCTATAATTCACCCCTCCACTTT
TRBV9	-	TRBJ2-6	16	-	CASSVDPGTGANVLTF	TGTGCCAGCAGCGTAGATCCGGGCACTGGGGCCAACGTCCTGACTTTC
TRBV29-1	-	TRBJ1-5	14	-	CSVASGGRNQPQHF	TGCAGCGTTGCGTCTGGAGGGCGCAATCAGCCCCAGCATTTT
TRBV7-6	few	TRBJ2-5	16	TRBD2	CASSSQRTSGEETQYF	TGTGCCAGCAGCTCCCAAAGGACTAGCGGGGAAGAGACCCAGTACTTC
TRBV29-1	-	TRBJ1-1	15	TRBD1	CSVKTGGGVNTEAFF	TGCAGCGTTAAGACAGGGGGTGGGGTGAACACTGAAGCTTTCTTT
TRBV6-5	few	TRBJ1-2	12	-	CASSTAHYGYTF	TGTGCCAGCAGTACGGCACACTATGGCTACACCTTC
TRBV5-4	-	TRBJ1-1	17	-	CASSTGPFRTDNTEAFF	TGTGCCAGCAGCACCGGCCCCTTTCGGACGGATAACACTGAAGCTTTCTTT
TRBV18	-	TRBJ1-5	13	TRBD1	CASSETGAQPQHF	TGTGCCAGCTCGGAGACAGGGGCCCAGCCCCAGCATTTT
TRBV7-2	-	TRBJ2-5	16	-	CASSLPGPAPRETQYF	TGTGCCAGCAGCTTGCCCGGTCCTGCCCCCCGAGAGACCCAGTACTTC
TRBV15	-	TRBJ2-1	15	-	CATSREGADYNEQFF	TGTGCCACCAGCAGAGAGGGGGCGGACTACAATGAGCAGTTCTTC
TRBV6-4	-	TRBJ1-5	14	TRBD1	CASSPTGGNQPQHF	TGTGCCAGCAGCCCCACAGGGGGGAATCAGCCCCAGCATTTT
TRBV9	-	TRBJ2-1	17	-	CASSVAPGWGGGNEQFF	TGTGCCAGCAGCGTAGCTCCCGGTTGGGGAGGTGGCAATGAGCAGTTCTTC
TRBV30	-	TRBJ1-2	13	-	CAWRTGGNYGYTF	TGTGCCTGGAGAACGGGCGGGAACTATGGCTACACCTTC
TRBV30	-	TRBJ1-1	16	-	CAWSSWGTSRNTEAFF	TGTGCCTGGAGTAGCTGGGGGACATCCCGGAACACTGAAGCTTTCTTT
TRBV5-4	-	TRBJ1-1	13	-	CASSTGGNTEAFF	TGTGCCAGCAGCACCGGGGGAAACACTGAAGCTTTCTTT
TRBV29-1	-	TRBJ1-5	13	-	CSVVWQPNQPQHF	TGCAGCGTTGTGTGGCAGCCAAATCAGCCCCAGCATTTT
TRBV27	-	TRBJ1-4	16	-	CASSLSGGGLGEKLFF	TGTGCCAGCAGTTTAAGTGGGGGGGGGCTGGGTGAAAAACTGTTTTTT
TRBV9	-	TRBJ1-2	15	TRBD1	CASSGPQGSNYGYTF	TGTGCCAGCAGCGGACCACAGGGGAGTAACTATGGCTACACCTTC
TRBV29-1	-	TRBJ2-5	13	-	CSVDPRTEETQYF	TGCAGCGTAGATCCTCGAACAGAGGAGACCCAGTACTTC
TRBV30	once	TRBJ1-1	13	-	CAWSVAGKAEAFF	TGTGCCTGGAGTGTCGCAGGGAAAGCTGAAGCTTTCTTT
TRBV29-1	-	TRBJ2-5	16	TRBD2	CSVEGTSGGEGETQYF	TGCAGCGTTGAAGGGACTAGCGGGGGAGAGGGAGAGACCCAGTACTTC
TRBV6-5	few	TRBJ2-5	14	TRBD2	CASSSPGLGETQYF	TGTGCCAGCAGCTCGCCGGGACTAGGAGAGACCCAGTACTTC
TRBV2	-	TRBJ2-7	15	-	CASRLRLVSSYEQYF	TGTGCCAGCAGGCTCCGGCTAGTCAGTTCCTACGAGCAGTACTTC
TRBV29-1	few	TRBJ2-5	12	TRBD1	CSARQGQETQYF	TGCAGCGCTAGACAGGGCCAAGAGACCCAGTACTTC
TRBV29-1	few	TRBJ2-1	13	-	CSVFRDLRNEQFF	TGCAGCGTCTTCCGAGACCTAAGGAATGAGCAGTTCTTC
TRBV11-3	-	TRBJ2-7	13	-	CASSLNQGHEQYF	TGTGCCAGCAGCTTAAACCAGGGCCACGAGCAGTACTTC
TRBV13	few	TRBJ2-2	19	TRBD1	CASSLIFVSGTGNTGELFF	TGTGCCAGCAGCTTGATTTTCGTTTCCGGGACAGGGAACACCGGGGAGCTGTTTTTT
TRBV29-1	-	TRBJ1-2	13	-	CSVERGTGSGYTF	TGCAGCGTTGAAAGGGGTACTGGGTCTGGCTACACCTTC
TRBV11-2	-	TRBJ1-2	13	TRBD1	CASSLGQGYGYTF	TGTGCCAGCAGCTTAGGACAGGGATATGGCTACACCTTC
TRBV7-2	few	TRBJ1-3	14	TRBD1	CASSIGQGRNTIYF	TGTGCCAGCAGCATCGGACAGGGAAGAAACACCATATATTTT
TRBV6-5	-	TRBJ2-6	13	-	CASDSSGANVLTF	TGTGCCAGCGATTCGTCTGGGGCCAACGTCCTGACTTTC
TRBV30	-	TRBJ2-6	19	-	CAWSVYYPDRSSGANVLTF	TGTGCCTGGAGTGTATATTATCCCGACAGGTCCTCTGGGGCCAACGTCCTGACTTTC